These T cell receptor beta chains were read from a single sample in a study of blood T cell repertoires in COVID-19. TCRdb keeps only in-frame clones here, not all; method: immunoSEQ multiplex PCR. The sample contains approximately 220,000 clones, 87% of which appear only once. Material for sequencing was PBMCs or T cells enriched from blood (not recorded which). All receptors come from a woman aged 25 to 45 with acute COVID-19. Each CDR3 is given with its conserved first and last residue. D genes are given only for firm matches. The size of a clone is reported for some rows only, either as once, few or many, or as a class for expanded clones.

>TRBJ2-7|TRBV4-2|NA|TRBD2
TGTGCCAGCAGCCAAGATACTAGCGGGGAGATCTACGAGCAGTACTTC
CASSQDTSGEIYEQYF
>TRBJ2-1|TRBV29-1|once|TRBD2
TGCAGCGTACAGACTAGCGGGGGAAAAGATGAGCAGTTCTTC
CSVQTSGGKDEQFF
>TRBJ2-1|TRBV19|NA|NA
TGTGCCAGTCACAAGGGGAGGGGGTCCTACAATGAGCAGTTCTTC
CASHKGRGSYNEQFF
>TRBJ1-3|TRBV5-8|NA|NA
TGTGCCAGCAGCCCCTGGGAGTCTCCCGTCTCTGGAAACACCATATATTTT
CASSPWESPVSGNTIYF
>TRBJ1-5|TRBV7-9|NA|TRBD1
TGTGCCAGCAGCCCGGGACAGGGAGGCCATCAGCCCCAGCATTTT
CASSPGQGGHQPQHF
>TRBJ1-6|TRBV25-1|NA|TRBD1
TGTGCCAGCAGGGGGACAGATTCGTCACCCCTCCACTTT
CASRGTDSSPLHF
>TRBJ1-6|TRBV7-2|few|NA
TGTGCCAGCAGCTTAGAATTCGTCCCAGGCCAAAATTCACCCCTCCACTTT
CASSLEFVPGQNSPLHF
>TRBJ2-1|TRBV3-1/TRBV3-2|NA|TRBD2
TGTGCCAGCAGCCAGTGGGGGGGGGACGACAATGAGCAGTTCTTC
CASSQWGGDDNEQFF
>TRBJ1-1|TRBV5-1|NA|NA
TGCGCCAGCAGCTTGGAAGGGGCGAACACTGAAGCTTTCTTT
CASSLEGANTEAFF
>TRBJ1-4|TRBV7-2|NA|NA
TGTGCCAGCAGCCCGGCACAGGGCGAGGGTGAAAAACTGTTTTTT
CASSPAQGEGEKLFF
>TRBJ1-4|TRBV27|NA|TRBD1
TGTGCCAGCAGTTTGAACCTCCGACAGGGAGTTGGGAAACTGTTTTTT
CASSLNLRQGVGKLFF
>TRBJ1-5|TRBV12-5|NA|NA
TGTGCTAGTGGTTTGGAAACACACCGGGACACTTATAGCAATCAGCCCCAGCATTTT
CASGLETHRDTYSNQPQHF
>TRBJ1-3|TRBV11-2|NA|NA
TGTGCCAGCAGCTCCCTACGGGGGTTAGACACCATATATTTT
CASSSLRGLDTIYF
>TRBJ1-5|TRBV19|NA|NA
TGTGCCAGTAGTATGATCGGGGTTGGGAGCAATCAGCCCCAGCATTTT
CASSMIGVGSNQPQHF
>TRBJ1-1|TRBV4-3|NA|TRBD1
TGCGCCAGCAGCCAGCGGCCGGACAGGGGCAACACTGAAGCTTTCTTT
CASSQRPDRGNTEAFF
>TRBJ2-4|TRBV25-1|once|NA
TGTGCCAGCAGTGGGGGGCCTCAGAGGGACATTCAGTACTTC
CASSGGPQRDIQYF
>TRBJ1-1|TRBV6-5|NA|TRBD1
TGTGCCAGCAGCCGGACAGGGGAAGCTTTCTTT
CASSRTGEAFF
>TRBJ2-1|TRBV9|NA|TRBD2
TGTGCCAGCAGCTCGTTAGCGGGGCGTAGCATCAATGAGCAGTTCTTC
CASSSLAGRSINEQFF